This T cell receptor beta chain was documented in a study of T-cell memory formation after mild COVID-19. Study-wide points: A subset of responding clones appeared in pre-infection memory, suggesting cross-reactive memory joined.

V was pared by 1 base and J by 4 bases, with 19 bases between. Looked up from germline, CDR1 is SGHTA and CDR2 is FQGNSA. The length of the CDR3 is 17 residues. This clonotype was seen a few times. No antigen is known for it. TCRdb recomputed calls from the 5' RACE reads with MiXCR, one row per CDR3 protein. There are about 270,000 distinct CDR3 sequences in the sample; about a sixth occur only once, and more than 20% lies in the top ten. The receptor's source is a man aged 18 to 29 who had mild COVID-19 (a few samples of this study predate the infection). Cell type and time point are not known. The chain carries TRBV7-2 and TRBJ1-2, with D unclear. Sequenced: PBMCs or a T cell subset sorted from them (not recorded which). CDR3 in DNA: TGTGCCAGCAGCTTAGGTCCTCCGGGAGCGTCATTCTATGGCTACACCTTC. Translation gives CASSLGPPGASFYGYTF.